This T cell receptor beta chain was captured in a study of OX40 agonist ivuxolimab in advanced cancers. TCRdb's copy holds only in-frame clones and misses some; the assay was immunoSEQ multiplex PCR. Among approximately 35,000 clones listed, 92% were seen once. Germline V gives CDR1 SGHVS, CDR2 FNYEAQ. The CDR3 runs to 19 residues. V lost 0 bases and J lost 5; bases outside the gene matches: 15. Peripheral blood came from all dose cohorts at three timepoints. Notes on this clone: Its antigen is currently unknown.

Study-wide findings and caveats: More expanded clones were seen, on average, in CD8+ T cells than in CD4+.

The genes are TRBV7-6 and TRBJ2-1; 8 bases align to TRBD2. Sample: CD4+ or CD8+ T cells sorted from blood, taken in a trial of the OX40 agonist ivuxolimab. The receptor's source is an adult with an advanced solid tumor such as melanoma, head and neck, liver or kidney cancer. The CDR3 reads CASSLAGLDWAYGHNEQFF. The DNA of the CDR3 is TGTGCCAGCAGCTTAGCGGGACTAGATTGGGCATATGGGCACAATGAGCAGTTCTTC. The full variable domain, with the rest looked up from reference TRBV7-6 and TRBJ2-1, is GAGVSQSPRYKVTKRGQDVALRCDPISGHVSLYWYRQALGQGPEFLTYFNYEAQQDKSGLPNDRFSAERPEGSISTLTIQRTEQRDSAMYRCASSLAGLDWAYGHNEQFFGPGTRLTVL.